A selection of T cell receptor beta chains follows, all from one sample in a study of OX40 agonist ivuxolimab in advanced cancers. Data came from immunoSEQ multiplex PCR; TCRdb stores just in-frame clones and leaves some out. The sample contains over 45,000 clones, 70% to 90% of which appear only once. The material was CD4+ or CD8+ T cells sorted from blood, obtained in a trial of the OX40 agonist ivuxolimab. The receptors come from an adult with an advanced solid tumor such as melanoma, head and neck, liver or kidney cancer. Each CDR3 is given with its conserved first and last residue. A D gene is named only where the DNA matches it firmly. Clone size is not always given. Where it is, it says once, few, many or a class for expanded clones.

len: 11
j_gene: TRBJ2-3
abundance: .
d_gene: .
v_gene: TRBV14
CDR3aa: CASSQRDTQYF
CDR3nt: TGTGCCAGCAGCCAACGAGATACGCAGTATTTT

len: 15
j_gene: TRBJ1-2
abundance: .
d_gene: .
v_gene: TRBV5-1
CDR3aa: CASSLEGHSFYGYTF
CDR3nt: TGCGCCAGCAGCTTGGAGGGACATTCCTTCTATGGCTACACCTTC

len: 16
j_gene: TRBJ2-5
abundance: .
d_gene: .
v_gene: TRBV19
CDR3aa: CASMGMRTGERETQYF
CDR3nt: TGTGCCAGTATGGGGATGAGGACGGGGGAGAGAGAGACCCAGTACTTC

len: 11
j_gene: TRBJ2-7
abundance: .
d_gene: .
v_gene: TRBV27
CDR3aa: CASSSPYEQYF
CDR3nt: TGTGCCAGCAGTTCTCCCTACGAGCAGTACTTC

len: 15
j_gene: TRBJ2-7
abundance: few
d_gene: TRBD1
v_gene: TRBV7-2
CDR3aa: CASSQQGQSYYEQYF
CDR3nt: TGTGCCAGCAGCCAACAGGGACAGTCTTACTACGAGCAGTACTTC

len: 14
j_gene: TRBJ2-2
abundance: .
d_gene: .
v_gene: TRBV6-6
CDR3aa: CASSYGWGTGELFF
CDR3nt: TGTGCCAGCAGTTACGGGTGGGGCACCGGGGAGCTGTTTTTT

len: 15
j_gene: TRBJ2-6
abundance: .
d_gene: .
v_gene: TRBV18
CDR3aa: CASSRQHSGANVLTF
CDR3nt: TGTGCCAGCTCACGACAGCACTCTGGGGCCAACGTCCTGACTTTC

len: 16
j_gene: TRBJ2-5
abundance: .
d_gene: .
v_gene: TRBV7-3
CDR3aa: CASSLRPSYGLETQYF
CDR3nt: TGTGCCAGCAGCTTAAGGCCCTCTTATGGCCTGGAGACCCAGTACTTC

len: 13
j_gene: TRBJ2-7
abundance: .
d_gene: TRBD2
v_gene: TRBV6-5
CDR3aa: CASSRGLDYEQYF
CDR3nt: TGTGCCAGCAGTAGGGGACTAGACTACGAGCAGTACTTC

len: 15
j_gene: TRBJ2-6
abundance: .
d_gene: .
v_gene: TRBV4-1
CDR3aa: CASQSSIAGANVLTF
CDR3nt: TGCGCCAGTCAGAGCTCTATCGCGGGGGCCAACGTCCTGACTTTC

len: 13
j_gene: TRBJ2-2
abundance: .
d_gene: .
v_gene: TRBV5-1
CDR3aa: CASSASGTGELFF
CDR3nt: TGCGCCAGCAGCGCTTCAGGAACCGGGGAGCTGTTTTTT

len: 14
j_gene: TRBJ1-5
abundance: .
d_gene: .
v_gene: TRBV10-3
CDR3aa: CAISDRTSNQPQHF
CDR3nt: TGTGCCATCAGTGACAGGACAAGCAATCAGCCCCAGCATTTT

len: 14
j_gene: TRBJ2-5
abundance: .
d_gene: TRBD1
v_gene: TRBV19
CDR3aa: CASSITGGAETQYF
CDR3nt: TGTGCCAGTAGTATTACAGGGGGTGCCGAGACCCAGTACTTC

len: 14
j_gene: TRBJ2-3
abundance: .
d_gene: TRBD2
v_gene: TRBV7-3
CDR3aa: CASSYGLETDTQYF
CDR3nt: TGTGCCAGCAGCTACGGACTAGAAACAGATACGCAGTATTTT

len: 15
j_gene: TRBJ1-3
abundance: .
d_gene: TRBD1
v_gene: TRBV4-1
CDR3aa: CASSQNRGAGNTIYF
CDR3nt: TGCGCCAGCAGCCAGAACAGGGGCGCTGGAAACACCATATATTTT

len: 14
j_gene: TRBJ1-6
abundance: .
d_gene: .
v_gene: TRBV7-2
CDR3aa: CASSPLVGNSPLHF
CDR3nt: TGTGCCAGCAGCCCCCTGGTTGGAAATTCACCCCTCCACTTT

len: 18
j_gene: TRBJ1-2
abundance: .
d_gene: .
v_gene: TRBV4-1
CDR3aa: CASSPRGEGSTPNYGYTF
CDR3nt: TGCGCCAGCAGCCCGCGTGGGGAGGGGTCAACCCCTAACTATGGCTACACCTTC

len: 16
j_gene: TRBJ2-2
abundance: .
d_gene: .
v_gene: TRBV7-2
CDR3aa: CASSKPTARGTGELFF
CDR3nt: TGTGCCAGCAGCAAACCGACAGCCAGGGGCACCGGGGAGCTGTTTTTT

len: 15
j_gene: TRBJ2-4
abundance: .
d_gene: .
v_gene: TRBV10-3
CDR3aa: CAISDPEGAKNIQYF
CDR3nt: TGTGCCATCAGTGATCCGGAGGGGGCCAAAAACATTCAGTACTTC

len: 15
j_gene: TRBJ1-1
abundance: .
d_gene: .
v_gene: TRBV19
CDR3aa: CASSIVGGAWAEAFF
CDR3nt: TGTGCCAGTAGTATAGTAGGCGGGGCTTGGGCTGAAGCTTTCTTT

len: 14
j_gene: TRBJ2-7
abundance: .
d_gene: .
v_gene: TRBV7-6
CDR3aa: CASSPRYSSYEQYF
CDR3nt: TGTGCCAGCAGCCCGCGTTATAGCTCCTACGAGCAGTACTTC

len: 15
j_gene: TRBJ2-4
abundance: .
d_gene: TRBD1
v_gene: TRBV7-2
CDR3aa: CASSFDRGGKNIQYF
CDR3nt: TGTGCCAGCAGCTTCGACAGGGGTGGCAAAAACATTCAGTACTTC

len: 13
j_gene: TRBJ1-5
abundance: .
d_gene: .
v_gene: TRBV19
CDR3aa: CASSSGARQPQHF
CDR3nt: TGTGCCAGTAGTAGTGGGGCGAGGCAGCCCCAGCATTTT

len: 15
j_gene: TRBJ1-2
abundance: .
d_gene: TRBD1
v_gene: TRBV6-5
CDR3aa: CASSYSGQGANGYTF
CDR3nt: TGTGCCAGCAGTTACTCGGGACAGGGGGCGAATGGCTACACCTTC

len: 15
j_gene: TRBJ2-1
abundance: .
d_gene: .
v_gene: TRBV7-3
CDR3aa: CASRAQGGQANEQFF
CDR3nt: TGTGCCAGCAGGGCCCAGGGGGGGCAGGCCAATGAGCAGTTCTTC

len: 15
j_gene: TRBJ2-2
abundance: .
d_gene: .
v_gene: TRBV7-3
CDR3aa: CASSLSGSRTGELFF
CDR3nt: TGTGCCAGCAGCTTATCCGGGAGTAGGACCGGGGAGCTGTTTTTT

len: 15
j_gene: TRBJ1-4
abundance: .
d_gene: .
v_gene: TRBV27
CDR3aa: CASSLPGLTNEKLFF
CDR3nt: TGTGCCAGCAGTTTACCGGGGTTAACTAATGAAAAACTGTTTTTT

len: 15
j_gene: TRBJ1-5
abundance: .
d_gene: .
v_gene: TRBV4-1
CDR3aa: CASRQTWSSNQPQHF
CDR3nt: TGCGCCAGCAGACAGACATGGAGTAGCAATCAGCCCCAGCATTTT

len: 16
j_gene: TRBJ2-5
abundance: medium-sized
d_gene: .
v_gene: TRBV10-3
CDR3aa: CAISVGGTRSGETQYF
CDR3nt: TGTGCCATCAGTGTAGGCGGGACACGTTCCGGAGAGACCCAGTACTTC

len: 15
j_gene: TRBJ2-7
abundance: .
d_gene: TRBD2
v_gene: TRBV27
CDR3aa: CASSLDAGGTYEQYF
CDR3nt: TGTGCCAGCAGTTTGGATGCGGGAGGAACCTACGAGCAGTACTTC

len: 14
j_gene: TRBJ1-1
abundance: .
d_gene: .
v_gene: TRBV7-2
CDR3aa: CASSSTGGSTEAFF
CDR3nt: TGTGCCAGCAGCTCAACAGGTGGGTCCACTGAAGCTTTCTTT

len: 13
j_gene: TRBJ2-5
abundance: .
d_gene: .
v_gene: TRBV19
CDR3aa: CASAGASQETQYF
CDR3nt: TGTGCCAGCGCGGGGGCTTCACAAGAGACCCAGTACTTC

len: 15
j_gene: TRBJ2-5
abundance: .
d_gene: TRBD1
v_gene: TRBV11-3
CDR3aa: CASGGRDRVSETQYF
CDR3nt: TGTGCCAGCGGGGGCCGGGACAGAGTATCAGAGACCCAGTACTTC

len: 16
j_gene: TRBJ2-3
abundance: .
d_gene: .
v_gene: TRBV7-2
CDR3aa: CASSPTGASRPDTQYF
CDR3nt: TGTGCCAGCAGCCCCACAGGAGCCAGTCGTCCAGATACGCAGTATTTT

len: 14
j_gene: TRBJ1-1
abundance: .
d_gene: .
v_gene: TRBV12-5
CDR3aa: CASPSNTGSTEAFF
CDR3nt: TGTGCTAGCCCGTCAAATACAGGGTCAACTGAAGCTTTCTTT

len: 15
j_gene: TRBJ1-2
abundance: .
d_gene: TRBD1
v_gene: TRBV2
CDR3aa: CASSEEGQGLSGYTF
CDR3nt: TGTGCCAGCAGTGAAGAGGGACAGGGTCTGAGTGGCTACACCTTC

len: 16
j_gene: TRBJ2-1
abundance: .
d_gene: TRBD1
v_gene: TRBV14
CDR3aa: CASSLRAGTEHNEQFF
CDR3nt: TGTGCCAGCAGCCTACGCGCTGGGACAGAACACAATGAGCAGTTCTTC

len: 18
j_gene: TRBJ2-6
abundance: .
d_gene: TRBD1
v_gene: TRBV12-5
CDR3aa: CASGLSGQANAGANVLTF
CDR3nt: TGTGCTAGTGGTTTGTCGGGACAGGCAAACGCCGGGGCCAACGTCCTGACTTTC

len: 13
j_gene: TRBJ2-1
abundance: .
d_gene: .
v_gene: TRBV19
CDR3aa: CAISGTQGGEQFF
CDR3nt: TGTGCCATCTCCGGGACGCAGGGGGGTGAGCAGTTCTTC

len: 15
j_gene: TRBJ1-1
abundance: .
d_gene: TRBD1
v_gene: TRBV4-2
CDR3aa: CASSQDATGWTEAFF
CDR3nt: TGTGCCAGCAGCCAAGATGCGACAGGGTGGACTGAAGCTTTCTTT

len: 13
j_gene: TRBJ1-5
abundance: .
d_gene: .
v_gene: TRBV7-2
CDR3aa: CASSLSGIQPQHF
CDR3nt: TGTGCCAGCAGCTTATCCGGTATTCAGCCCCAGCATTTT

len: 13
j_gene: TRBJ2-6
abundance: .
d_gene: .
v_gene: TRBV18
CDR3aa: CASSPPGANVLTF
CDR3nt: TGTGCCAGCTCACCACCTGGGGCCAACGTCCTGACTTTC

len: 17
j_gene: TRBJ2-7
abundance: once
d_gene: .
v_gene: TRBV7-9
CDR3aa: CASNNRDGGRGSYEQYF
CDR3nt: TGTGCCAGCAATAACCGGGACGGGGGACGGGGCTCCTACGAGCAGTACTTC

len: 13
j_gene: TRBJ1-2
abundance: .
d_gene: .
v_gene: TRBV11-2
CDR3aa: CASSQVQARGYTF
CDR3nt: TGTGCCAGCAGCCAAGTCCAGGCTCGTGGCTACACCTTC

len: 14
j_gene: TRBJ2-7
abundance: .
d_gene: .
v_gene: TRBV27
CDR3aa: CASSFGGPAYEQYF
CDR3nt: TGTGCCAGCAGTTTTGGCGGGCCTGCCTACGAGCAGTACTTC

len: 15
j_gene: TRBJ2-2
abundance: .
d_gene: TRBD2
v_gene: TRBV30
CDR3aa: CASDSGGTRSGELFF
CDR3nt: TGTGCCTCCGACTCCGGCGGGACTAGATCCGGGGAGCTGTTTTTT

len: 12
j_gene: TRBJ2-3
abundance: few
d_gene: .
v_gene: TRBV7-9
CDR3aa: CASAQSADTQYF
CDR3nt: TGTGCCAGCGCACAAAGTGCAGATACGCAGTATTTT

len: 14
j_gene: TRBJ1-1
abundance: .
d_gene: .
v_gene: TRBV19
CDR3aa: CASSLGGRETEAFF
CDR3nt: TGTGCCAGTAGTCTCGGGGGCAGGGAGACTGAAGCTTTCTTT

len: 16
j_gene: TRBJ2-2
abundance: few
d_gene: TRBD2
v_gene: TRBV27
CDR3aa: CASSFEPGLAAGELFF
CDR3nt: TGTGCCAGCAGTTTTGAGCCGGGACTAGCGGCCGGGGAGCTGTTTTTT

len: 13
j_gene: TRBJ2-5
abundance: .
d_gene: .
v_gene: TRBV10-1
CDR3aa: CASSEQGWETQYF
CDR3nt: TGCGCCAGCAGTGAACAGGGTTGGGAGACCCAGTACTTC

len: 14
j_gene: TRBJ2-5
abundance: .
d_gene: .
v_gene: TRBV15
CDR3aa: CATSRWGLSETQYF
CDR3nt: TGTGCCACCAGCAGATGGGGACTCTCGGAGACCCAGTACTTC

len: 11
j_gene: TRBJ2-2
abundance: .
d_gene: .
v_gene: TRBV23-1
CDR3aa: CASSHPGELFF
CDR3nt: TGCGCCAGCAGTCACCCCGGGGAGCTGTTTTTT

len: 15
j_gene: TRBJ2-1
abundance: .
d_gene: TRBD2
v_gene: TRBV7-9
CDR3aa: CASSLGTSRNNEQFF
CDR3nt: TGTGCCAGCAGCCTGGGGACTAGCAGAAACAATGAGCAGTTCTTC

len: 18
j_gene: TRBJ2-7
abundance: .
d_gene: TRBD2
v_gene: TRBV7-2
CDR3aa: CASSLVGTSGGRSYEQYF
CDR3nt: TGTGCCAGCAGCTTAGTTGGGACTAGCGGGGGTCGCTCCTACGAGCAGTACTTC

len: 14
j_gene: TRBJ2-1
abundance: .
d_gene: .
v_gene: TRBV4-3
CDR3aa: CASSQVRAGNEQFF
CDR3nt: TGCGCCAGCAGCCAAGTACGGGCCGGCAATGAGCAGTTCTTC

len: 12
j_gene: TRBJ2-3
abundance: .
d_gene: .
v_gene: TRBV11-2
CDR3aa: CASSLDPYTQYF
CDR3nt: TGTGCCAGCAGCTTAGATCCTTATACGCAGTATTTT

len: 10
j_gene: TRBJ2-7
abundance: .
d_gene: .
v_gene: TRBV6-1
CDR3aa: CASSAYEQCF
CDR3nt: TGTGCCAGCAGTGCCTACGAGCAGTGCTTC

len: 15
j_gene: TRBJ2-5
abundance: .
d_gene: .
v_gene: TRBV11-3
CDR3aa: CASSVRGRDRETQYF
CDR3nt: TGTGCCAGCAGCGTCCGGGGCCGCGACCGGGAGACCCAGTACTTC

len: 13
j_gene: TRBJ2-1
abundance: .
d_gene: TRBD1
v_gene: TRBV6-6
CDR3aa: CASRRTGDNEQFF
CDR3nt: TGTGCCAGCAGACGGACAGGGGACAATGAGCAGTTCTTC